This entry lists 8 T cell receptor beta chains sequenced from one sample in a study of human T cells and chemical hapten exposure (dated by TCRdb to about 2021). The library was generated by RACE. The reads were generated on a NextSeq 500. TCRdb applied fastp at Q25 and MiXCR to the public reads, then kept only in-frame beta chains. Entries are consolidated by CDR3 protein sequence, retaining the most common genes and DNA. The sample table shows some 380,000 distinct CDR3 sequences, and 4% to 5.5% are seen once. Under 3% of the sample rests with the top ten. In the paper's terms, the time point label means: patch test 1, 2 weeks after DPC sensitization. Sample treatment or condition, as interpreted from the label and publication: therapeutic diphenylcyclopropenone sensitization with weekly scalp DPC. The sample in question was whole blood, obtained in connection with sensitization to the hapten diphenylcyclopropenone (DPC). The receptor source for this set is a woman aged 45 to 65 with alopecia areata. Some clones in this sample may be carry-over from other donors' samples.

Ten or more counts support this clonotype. The CDR3 loop reads CASARLAGNQPQHF. The CDR3 DNA is TGTGCCAGTGCCCGGTTAGCGGGCAATCAGCCCCAGCATTTT. This chain links TRBV6-2 or TRBV6-3 with TRBJ1-5, with no clear D. Trimming took 9 bases from V and 2 from J, leaving 14 bases between them. CDR3 length equals 14 residues. CDR1 MNHEY and CDR2 SVGEGT come from the germline V gene.

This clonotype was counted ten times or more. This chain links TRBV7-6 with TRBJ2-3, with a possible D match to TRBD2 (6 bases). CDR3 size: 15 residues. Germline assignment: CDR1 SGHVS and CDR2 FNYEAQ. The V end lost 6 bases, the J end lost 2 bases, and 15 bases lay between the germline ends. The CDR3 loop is CASSLTSFNTDTQYF. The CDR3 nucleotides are TGTGCCAGCAGTCTGACTAGTTTTAACACAGATACGCAGTATTTT.

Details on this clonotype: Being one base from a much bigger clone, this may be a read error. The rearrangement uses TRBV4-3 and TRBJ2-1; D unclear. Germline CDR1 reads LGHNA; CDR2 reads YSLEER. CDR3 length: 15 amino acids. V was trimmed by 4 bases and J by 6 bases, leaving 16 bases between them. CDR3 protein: CASSRWSLRSNEQFF. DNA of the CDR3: TGCGCCAGCAGCCGATGGTCTTTGCGGTCCAATGAGCAGTTCTTC.

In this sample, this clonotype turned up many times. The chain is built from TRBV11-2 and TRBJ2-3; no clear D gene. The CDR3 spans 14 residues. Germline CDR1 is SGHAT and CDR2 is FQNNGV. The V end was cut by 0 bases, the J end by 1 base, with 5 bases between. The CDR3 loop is CASSLETGTDTQYF. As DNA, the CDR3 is TGTGCCAGCAGCTTAGAAACAGGCACAGATACGCAGTATTTT.

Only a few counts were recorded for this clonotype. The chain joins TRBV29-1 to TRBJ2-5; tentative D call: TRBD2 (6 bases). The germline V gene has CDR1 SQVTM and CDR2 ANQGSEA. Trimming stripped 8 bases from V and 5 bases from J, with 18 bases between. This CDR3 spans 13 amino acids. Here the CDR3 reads CSTLGTLLETQYF. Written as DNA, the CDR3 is TGCAGCACCCTCGGGACTCTCCTTGAGACCCAGTACTTC.

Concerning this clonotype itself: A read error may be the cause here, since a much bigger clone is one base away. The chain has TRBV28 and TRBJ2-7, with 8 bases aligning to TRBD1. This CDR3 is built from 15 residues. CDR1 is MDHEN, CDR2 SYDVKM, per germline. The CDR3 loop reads CTSSDRGPFSYEQYF. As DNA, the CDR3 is TGTACCAGCAGTGACAGGGGCCCCTTCTCCTACGAGCAGTACTTC.

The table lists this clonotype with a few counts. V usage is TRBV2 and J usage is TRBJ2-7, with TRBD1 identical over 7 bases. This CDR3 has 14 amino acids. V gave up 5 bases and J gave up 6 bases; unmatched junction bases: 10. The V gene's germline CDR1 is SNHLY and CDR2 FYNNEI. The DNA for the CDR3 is TGTGCCAGCAGTAGAACAGGGGAGAAGCGCGAGCAGTACTTC. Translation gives CASSRTGEKREQYF. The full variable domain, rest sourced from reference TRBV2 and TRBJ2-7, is EPEVTQTPSHQVTQMGQEVILRCVPISNHLYFYWYRQILGQKVEFLVSFYNNEISEKSEIFDDQFSVERPDGSNFTLKIRSTKLEDSAMYFCASSRTGEKREQYFGPGTRLTVT.

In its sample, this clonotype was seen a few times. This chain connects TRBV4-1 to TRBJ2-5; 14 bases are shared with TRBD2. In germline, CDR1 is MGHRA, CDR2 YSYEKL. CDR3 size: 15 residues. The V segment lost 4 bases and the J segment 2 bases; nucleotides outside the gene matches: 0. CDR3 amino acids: CASSRTSGGQETQYF. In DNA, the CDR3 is TGCGCCAGCAGCCGGACTAGCGGGGGGCAAGAGACCCAGTACTTC.